This TCR beta chain stems from a study of human T cells and chemical hapten exposure. Comments on this clonotype: Its specificity is not known.

The sample's time point: pre-sensitization, week 0. The sample's treatment: therapeutic diphenylcyclopropenone sensitization with weekly scalp DPC. TCRdb independently ran MiXCR on the RACE reads; one entry per CDR3 protein. The profile shows 65,000 to 70,000 distinct CDR3 sequences, roughly 9.8% of them singletons. General study findings and limits: In comparison with controls, expanded TCRs gave rise to a significantly larger number of large CDR3 similarity clusters. Because all patients had alopecia, their immune responses might differ from healthy ones.

The CDR3 totals 18 residues. After removal of 0 bases from V and 1 base from J, the junction contained 7 bases not matched to a gene. Germline loops: CDR1 SGHRS, CDR2 YFSETQ. This receptor was identified in a woman aged 45-65 years with alopecia areata. Some clones in this sample may be carry-over from other donors' samples. This chain connects TRBV5-1 to TRBJ2-2, with 9 bases that match TRBD2. The sample consisted of whole blood, taken in connection with sensitization to the hapten diphenylcyclopropenone (DPC). CDR3: CASSLEPTSGLNTGELFF. CDR3 in DNA: TGCGCCAGCAGCTTGGAACCCACTAGCGGGCTGAACACCGGGGAGCTGTTTTTT.